The 18 T cell receptor beta chains in this list originate from one sample, sequenced in a study of blood T cell repertoires in COVID-19. Repertoires were generated with immunoSEQ multiplex PCR, while TCRdb's copy carries only in-frame clones and drops some. This table holds 150,000 to 200,000 clones, around 75% found once. The sequencing sample was made of peripheral blood. These receptors came from a woman between 40 and 50 years old with COVID-19, enrolled during active disease.

The V and J genes are TRBV9 and TRBJ2-2, with D possibly being TRBD1 (5 bases). Between the trimmed V and J ends, which lost 2 bases and 6 bases, there was a span of 14 bases. The CDR3 consists of 15 residues. Germline V gene lookup returns CDR1 SGDLS and CDR2 YYNGEE. The CDR3, as DNA: TGTGCCAGCAGCGTTCAGGGTCGTGGTGCCGGGGAGCTGTTTTTT. It encodes CASSVQGRGAGELFF.

The chain uses TRBV27 and TRBJ1-1; D is uncertain. V lost 3 bases and J lost 2, with 10 bases in between. The CDR3 loop spans 14 amino acids. CDR1 is MNHEY and CDR2 is SMNVEV in the germline V gene (reference sequence). The CDR3 DNA sequence: TGTGCCAGCAGTTTCGGGTCCAGAAACACTGAAGCTTTCTTT. It yields the protein CASSFGSRNTEAFF.

The rearrangement uses TRBV18 and TRBJ2-1, with 13 bases fitting TRBD2. Germline V lookup: CDR1 KGHSH, CDR2 LQKENI. The junction had 5 bases not matched to a gene; V was cut back by 6 bases and J by 6 bases. CDR3 size: 15 residues. As DNA, the CDR3 is TGTGCCAGCTCCCCAGGACTAGCGGGAGTCAATGAGCAGTTCTTC. Residues: CASSPGLAGVNEQFF.

The chain links TRBV25-1 to TRBJ2-3; possibly TRBD2 for D (7 bases). The CDR3 contains 13 residues. Per the germline V gene, CDR1 is MGHDK and CDR2 is SYGVNS. The V end was cut by 7 bases, the J end by 2 bases, with 10 bases between. For the CDR3, the DNA is TGTGCCAGCAAGCGGGACAACACAGATACGCAGTATTTT. Amino acids: CASKRDNTDTQYF.

The chain has TRBV27 and TRBJ1-4; D possibly corresponds to TRBD1 (6 bases). Germline CDR1 MNHEY, CDR2 SMNVEV (reference sequence). The CDR3 runs to 15 residues. Trimming shortened V by 4 bases and J by 0 bases, and 9 bases separated the two germline ends. The chain's CDR3 is CASSSQGSTNEKLFF. In DNA form, the CDR3 reads TGTGCCAGCAGTTCACAGGGATCAACTAATGAAAAACTGTTTTTT. Full variable domain (outside the CDR3, taken from reference TRBV27 and TRBJ1-4): EAQVTQNPRYLITVTGKKLTVTCSQNMNHEYMSWYRQDPGLGLRQIYYSMNVEVTDKGDVPEGYKVSRKEKRNFPLILESPSPNQTSLYFCASSSQGSTNEKLFFGSGTQLSVL.

The chain couples TRBV27 to TRBJ1-4; D unresolved. The CDR3 contains 14 residues. V gave up 3 bases and J gave up 11 bases, with 16 bases separating them. The germline gives CDR1 MNHEY, CDR2 SMNVEV (reference sequence). The DNA of the CDR3 is TGTGCCAGCAGTTTTGAGGGTGCCGGTAGGAAACTGTTTTTT. It yields the protein CASSFEGAGRKLFF.

This clone has just a few counts. V is TRBV5-4 and J is TRBJ2-2; D call uncertain. V gave up 9 bases and J gave up 1 base, with 13 bases separating them. The V gene's germline CDR1 is SGHNT and CDR2 YYREEE (reference sequence). The CDR3 spans 14 residues. The CDR3 spells CATPLRGNTGELFF. CDR3 nucleotides: TGTGCCACTCCCCTTCGAGGGAACACCGGGGAGCTGTTTTTT.

The CDR3 DNA reads TGTGCCAGCAGCCTCGGGGAGTCTGAAAAACTGTTTTTT. Translating it yields CASSLGESEKLFF. This chain connects TRBV11-2 to TRBJ1-4; no reliable D call. Trimming cost V 5 bases and J 7 bases, with 11 bases left between them. Germline loops: CDR1 SGHAT, CDR2 FQNNGV. CDR3 size: 13 residues.

The chain joins TRBV12-3 or TRBV12-4 to TRBJ2-1, with TRBD1 as a possible D gene (6 bases). This CDR3 is built from 13 residues. V was clipped by 6 bases and J by 8 bases, with 14 bases between them. The CDR3 protein is CASRPTGMDEQFF. Written as DNA, the CDR3 is TGTGCCAGCAGGCCCACAGGGATGGATGAGCAGTTCTTC.

This chain links TRBV6-4 with TRBJ2-2, with 8 positions matching TRBD1. Germline CDR1 reads MRHNA; CDR2 reads SNTAGT. The CDR3 covers 14 residues. V dropped 4 bases and J dropped 3; count of bases not matched to a gene: 1. The CDR3 nucleotides read TGTGCCAGCAGTGCAGGGGGCGACACCGGGGAGCTGTTTTTT. It translates to CASSAGGDTGELFF.

The chain couples TRBV6-2 or TRBV6-3 to TRBJ1-6, with TRBD1 matching over 7 bases. The CDR3 has 13 residues. Unmatched junction bases numbered 9, after V lost 6 bases and J lost 13 bases. The germline gives CDR1 MNHEY, CDR2 SVGEGT. The DNA of the CDR3 is TGTGCCAGCAGCCCAACAGGGGATTGGCCCCTCCACTTT. Its translation: CASSPTGDWPLHF.

The chain recombines TRBV9 with TRBJ1-2; D gene uncertain. V was trimmed by 3 bases and J by 8 bases, leaving 11 bases between them. This CDR3 is 12 amino acids long. Germline V gene sequence: CDR1 SGDLS, CDR2 YYNGEE. CDR3 in DNA: TGTGCCAGCAGCGCCACTCTGAAGGGCTACACCTTC. Protein: CASSATLKGYTF.

On this clone: Germline and junction disagree at one end, which may indicate a read error. The V and J genes are TRBV10-3 and TRBJ1-4; D is unresolved. From germline, CDR1 is ENHRY and CDR2 SYGVKD. CDR3 length: 14 amino acids. In nucleotides, the CDR3 is TGTGACATCAGTGAAAGAGGGTCGAGTGAAAAACTGTTTTTT. The encoded protein is CDISERGSSEKLFF.

J is TRBJ1-2 and V is TRBV12-3 or TRBV12-4, with 7 bases aligning to TRBD1. J gave up 3 bases and V 5 bases, and 3 bases lay outside the gene matches. The length of the CDR3 is 13 residues. The CDR3 nucleotides read TGTGCCAGCAGTCCCGGGACAGACTATGGCTACACCTTC. It specifies CASSPGTDYGYTF.

This chain links TRBV12-3 or TRBV12-4 with TRBJ1-5; D possibly corresponds to TRBD1 (6 bases). There are 13 residues in the CDR3. The V and J ends lost 1 base and 9 bases respectively, with 10 bases between them. CDR3 nucleotides: TGTGCCAGCAGTTTAGACGGGGGGCTGCCCCAGCATTTT. Protein: CASSLDGGLPQHF.

This clone appeared once. The rearrangement uses TRBV9 and TRBJ2-1; perhaps TRBD2 as D (8 bases). Trimming took off 4 bases at V and 7 bases at J, with 21 bases between the two ends. Germline assignment: CDR1 SGDLS and CDR2 YYNGEE. The CDR3 is 16 amino acids. The CDR3 nucleotides are TGTGCCAGCAGCCCGGAGGGGGCGGGGGGAGGAAATGAGCAGTTCTTC. Residues: CASSPEGAGGGNEQFF.

The V and J genes are TRBV19 and TRBJ2-5, with TRBD1 as a possible D gene (7 bases). V was pared by 4 bases and J by 6 bases, with 9 bases between. CDR1 is LNHDA, CDR2 SQIVND, per germline (reference sequence). The CDR3 runs 12 residues. The DNA for the CDR3 is TGTGCCAGTAGTACAGGGGGGAAGACCCAGTACTTC. As protein: CASSTGGKTQYF.

The chain employs TRBV7-2 and TRBJ2-1, with 16 nucleotides matching TRBD2. In germline, CDR1 is SGHTA, CDR2 FQGNSA. The ends lost 4 bases at V and 7 bases at J; junction bases unmatched: 13. The CDR3 is 19 amino acids. The CDR3 region has the DNA TGTGCCAGCAGCTCGCAACCGGGACTAGCGGGAGGGCCTATGAATGAGCAGTTCTTC. Amino acid sequence: CASSSQPGLAGGPMNEQFF.